This entry features one TCR beta chain sequence. Sequenced by immunoSEQ multiplex PCR; TCRdb stores in-frame clones only, minus some. The sample has 250,000 to 300,000 clones, roughly 80% seen once. This sample was taken from a study of control samples from healthy donors and cancer patients. The sequenced sample was PBMCs. This TCR was sampled from a woman aged 60 to 75 with lung cancer.

CDR3 sequence (DNA): TGTGCCAGCAGCTTAGGGGAGGGGGCGGATGGCTACACCTTC. It is translated as CASSLGEGADGYTF. V usage is TRBV7-8 and J usage is TRBJ1-2; 7 positions match TRBD1. Germline values: CDR1 SGHVS, CDR2 FQNEAQ. This CDR3 region has 14 residues. The trim removed 1 base at V and 6 bases at J, leaving 5 bases unmatched. The full variable domain, its missing parts supplied by reference TRBV7-8 and TRBJ1-2, is GAGVSQSPRYKVAKRGQDVALRCDPISGHVSLFWYQQALGQGPEFLTYFQNEAQLDKSGLPSDRFFAERPEGSVSTLKIQRTQQEDSAVYLCASSLGEGADGYTFGSGTRLTVV.